The 5 T cell receptor beta chains given below trace back to one sample, sequenced in a study of T-cell reconstitution after alpha-beta-depleted transplantation in children. Using unique molecular identifiers, the investigators prepared the TCRbeta library. TCRdb used MiXCR to reprocess the PCR reads, holding one entry per CDR3 protein. The data hold fewer than 95,000 distinct CDR3 sequences, with 9.5% to 15% observed a single time. The material was PBMCs from the stem cell graft donor, obtained from the stem cell graft. The receptors were sampled from a human donor who donated a stem cell graft to a child with inherited bone marrow failure.

This clonotype was seen ten or more times. The J gene is TRBJ1-5, the V gene TRBV2, with D possibly being TRBD1 (6 bases). The V gene lost 0 bases and the J gene lost 6 bases, with 12 bases spanning the gap. Per germline, CDR1 SNHLY and CDR2 FYNNEI. The CDR3 runs to 15 residues. CDR3 protein: CASSEAQGMGQPQHF. The CDR3 region has the DNA TGTGCCAGCAGTGAAGCCCAGGGGATGGGTCAGCCCCAGCATTTT. The complete variable domain, with remaining parts taken from reference TRBV2 and TRBJ1-5, reads EPEVTQTPSHQVTQMGQEVILRCVPISNHLYFYWYRQILGQKVEFLVSFYNNEISEKSEIFDDQFSVERPDGSNFTLKIRSTKLEDSAMYFCASSEAQGMGQPQHFGDGTRLSIL.

The sample holds many counts of this clonotype. The chain uses TRBV7-9 and TRBJ2-7; D unresolved. Germline assignment: CDR1 SEHNR and CDR2 FQNEAQ (reference sequence). The CDR3 has 14 amino acids. V was shortened by 1 base and J by 3 bases, with 10 bases between the two germline ends. This CDR3 is CASSLVTTSYEQYF. The CDR3 nucleotides are TGTGCCAGCAGCTTAGTCACTACCAGCTACGAGCAGTACTTC.

This clonotype has a count of ten or more. In DNA, the CDR3 is TGTGCCAGCAGTTTCCGGGACAGGGGTCAGCAGTACTTC. Residues: CASSFRDRGQQYF. This chain links TRBV28 with TRBJ2-7; 10 bases fit TRBD1. Germline values: CDR1 MDHEN, CDR2 SYDVKM. The CDR3 extends over 13 amino acids. The J segment lost 8 bases and the V segment lost 3 bases, leaving 4 bases of the junction unmatched.

This clonotype has a count of ten or more. This sequence joins TRBV6-5 and TRBJ1-5; D is ambiguous. V was trimmed by 2 bases and J by 9 bases, leaving 14 bases between them. The CDR3 length is 14 residues. CDR1 and CDR2 from the germline V gene are MNHEY and SVGAGI. The CDR3 region has the DNA TGTGCCAGCAGTTACAGGAGGTTCAGCGGGCCCCAGCATTTT. It is translated as CASSYRRFSGPQHF.

At least ten counts were recorded for this clonotype. The chain has TRBV4-1 and TRBJ2-5; D unclear. The V gene's germline CDR1 is MGHRA and CDR2 YSYEKL. The CDR3 is made up of 13 amino acids. The germline V and J ends were trimmed by 1 base and 2 bases, with 5 bases remaining between them. In DNA, the CDR3 is TGCGCCAGCAGCCAAGTATCTCAAGAGACCCAGTACTTC. It translates to CASSQVSQETQYF.